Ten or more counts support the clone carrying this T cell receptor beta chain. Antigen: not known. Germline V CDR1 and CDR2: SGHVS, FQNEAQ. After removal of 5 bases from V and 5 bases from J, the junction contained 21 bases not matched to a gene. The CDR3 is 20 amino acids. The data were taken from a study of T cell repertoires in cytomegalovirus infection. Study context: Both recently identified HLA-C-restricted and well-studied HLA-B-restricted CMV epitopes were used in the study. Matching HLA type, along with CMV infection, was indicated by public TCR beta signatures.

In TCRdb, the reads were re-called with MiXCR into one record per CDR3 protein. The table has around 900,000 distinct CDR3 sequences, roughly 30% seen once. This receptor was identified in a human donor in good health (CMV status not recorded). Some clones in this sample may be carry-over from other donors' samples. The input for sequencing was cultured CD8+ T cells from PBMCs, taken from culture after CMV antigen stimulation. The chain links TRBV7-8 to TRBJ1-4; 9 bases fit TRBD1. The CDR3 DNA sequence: TGTGCCAGCAGCGGTCGGGGGGTTGACAGGGGGACCCGTAGGAATGAAAAACTGTTTTTT. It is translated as CASSGRGVDRGTRRNEKLFF.